These T cell receptor beta chains were read from a single sample in a study of blood T cell repertoires in COVID-19. Clones were sequenced by immunoSEQ multiplex PCR, and TCRdb holds only the in-frame ones, with some missing. In the table there are over 200,000 clones, more than 85% of which are singletons. Material for sequencing was peripheral blood. The origin of the receptors is a man aged 55-75 years with COVID-19, enrolled during active disease. The CDR3 runs from the conserved cysteine through the conserved F or W. D genes are given only for firm matches. Clone size is stated in some rows and not others, as once, few, many or a class when expanded.

V gene	clone size	J gene	D gene	CDR3 protein	CDR3 DNA
TRBV5-1	-	TRBJ1-2	TRBD1	CASRRDSSTNYGYTF	TGCGCCAGCAGGCGGGACAGCTCCACTAACTATGGCTACACCTTC
TRBV28	-	TRBJ2-7	TRBD2	CASSSVSGVLYEQYF	TGTGCCAGCAGTTCGGTTAGCGGGGTTCTGTACGAGCAGTACTTC
TRBV7-2	once	TRBJ1-4	TRBD1	CASSYGTGGTNEKLFF	TGTGCCAGCAGCTATGGGACAGGGGGAACTAATGAAAAACTGTTTTTT
TRBV28	-	TRBJ2-7	TRBD1	CASGTGGYEQYF	TGTGCCAGCGGAACAGGGGGCTACGAGCAGTACTTC
TRBV4-1	-	TRBJ2-3	TRBD1	CASSPPGQGASDTQYF	TGCGCCAGCAGCCCGCCGGGACAGGGGGCTTCAGATACGCAGTATTTT
TRBV4-2	-	TRBJ2-1	TRBD2	CASSQGQGGGANEQFF	TGTGCCAGCAGCCAAGGCCAGGGCGGGGGGGCCAATGAGCAGTTCTTC
TRBV5-1	-	TRBJ2-1	TRBD1	CASSLQGSSYNEQFF	TGCGCCAGCAGCTTACAGGGGAGCTCCTACAATGAGCAGTTCTTC
TRBV11-2	-	TRBJ2-1	-	CASSLGLSNEQFF	TGTGCCAGCAGCTTAGGACTAAGCAATGAGCAGTTCTTC
TRBV4-1	-	TRBJ2-7	TRBD1	CASSQILASVGQGRWEQYF	TGCGCCAGCAGCCAAATCCTTGCTAGCGTGGGACAGGGGAGGTGGGAGCAGTACTTC
TRBV19	-	TRBJ1-4	-	CASSGVRGAGGKLFF	TGTGCCAGTAGTGGGGTTCGGGGGGCTGGTGGAAAACTGTTTTTT
TRBV6-5	-	TRBJ1-2	-	CATGGQEPFYGYTF	TGTGCCACCGGAGGTCAGGAACCCTTCTATGGCTACACCTTC
TRBV28	-	TRBJ2-1	TRBD2	CASSLEAGPDNEQFF	TGTGCCAGCAGTTTAGAAGCGGGACCTGACAATGAGCAGTTCTTC
TRBV6-1	once	TRBJ2-7	TRBD1	CASSDTGQYYEQYF	TGTGCCAGCAGTGATACGGGACAGTACTACGAGCAGTACTTC
TRBV11-2	-	TRBJ1-1	TRBD1	CASSLGDSRTEAFF	TGTGCCAGCAGCTTAGGGGACAGTCGAACTGAAGCTTTCTTT
TRBV7-2	-	TRBJ2-3	TRBD1	CASSFRTGLTDTQYF	TGTGCCAGCAGCTTCAGGACAGGACTCACAGATACGCAGTATTTT
TRBV27	-	TRBJ1-1	TRBD1	CASSLYQGVAEAFF	TGTGCCAGCAGTTTATATCAGGGGGTGGCTGAAGCTTTCTTT
TRBV7-2	-	TRBJ2-7	-	CASRRRGSYEQYF	TGTGCCAGCAGACGAAGGGGGTCCTACGAGCAGTACTTC
TRBV4-1	-	TRBJ2-2	TRBD1	CASSQNGQANTGELFF	TGCGCCAGCAGCCAAAATGGACAGGCGAACACCGGGGAGCTGTTTTTT
TRBV28	-	TRBJ1-2	TRBD1	CASSSSPGQGSYGYTF	TGTGCCAGCAGTTCCTCCCCGGGACAGGGAAGCTATGGCTACACCTTC
TRBV11-2	-	TRBJ1-3	TRBD1	CASSLVQGVPSGNTIYF	TGTGCCAGCAGCTTGGTCCAGGGGGTCCCCTCTGGAAACACCATATATTTT
TRBV15	-	TRBJ2-1	-	CATSRGRASSYNEQFF	TGTGCCACCAGCAGAGGACGAGCGAGCTCCTACAATGAGCAGTTCTTC
TRBV5-5	-	TRBJ1-2	TRBD1	CASSSTQGQGGGYTF	TGTGCCAGCAGCTCCACTCAGGGACAGGGGGGCGGCTACACCTTC
TRBV3-1/TRBV3-2	-	TRBJ2-2	TRBD2	CASSQDSQRETGELFF	TGTGCCAGCAGCCAAGATTCTCAGCGGGAGACCGGGGAGCTGTTTTTT
TRBV18	-	TRBJ2-1	-	CASSGAGGLAYNEQFF	TGTGCCAGCTCGGGTGCTGGAGGGCTGGCCTACAATGAGCAGTTCTTC
TRBV19	-	TRBJ2-1	TRBD2	CASSIVAGGSGEQFF	TGTGCCAGTAGTATAGTTGCGGGGGGTAGTGGTGAGCAGTTCTTC
TRBV7-8	few	TRBJ1-3	-	CASSLGGGRGNTIYF	TGTGCCAGCAGCTTAGGGGGGGGGCGCGGAAACACCATATATTTT
TRBV20-1	-	TRBJ1-1	-	CSARAVTEAFF	TGCAGTGCTAGAGCTGTCACTGAAGCTTTCTTT
TRBV12-3/TRBV12-4	-	TRBJ2-3	-	CASSFFGDTQYF	TGTGCCAGCAGTTTTTTTGGCGATACGCAGTATTTT
TRBV12-5	-	TRBJ2-7	TRBD1	CASGHRTGPYEQYF	TGTGCTAGTGGTCACCGGACAGGCCCCTACGAGCAGTACTTC
TRBV14	-	TRBJ1-1	TRBD1	CASSQGDRNTEAFF	TGTGCCAGCAGCCAAGGGGACAGGAACACTGAAGCTTTCTTT
TRBV6-5	-	TRBJ2-5	TRBD2	CASTPWGGEETQYF	TGTGCCAGCACCCCGTGGGGGGGGGAAGAGACCCAGTACTTC
TRBV3-1/TRBV3-2	-	TRBJ1-1	-	CASSPAPDSNTEAFF	TGTGCCAGCAGCCCCGCCCCAGACAGCAACACTGAAGCTTTCTTT
TRBV27	-	TRBJ1-4	TRBD1	CASSLGRGQEKLFF	TGTGCCAGCAGTTTGGGCAGGGGGCAAGAAAAACTGTTTTTT
TRBV6-2/TRBV6-3	-	TRBJ2-7	TRBD1	CASSWQGAYEQYF	TGTGCCAGCAGTTGGCAGGGGGCCTACGAGCAGTACTTC
TRBV6-5	-	TRBJ2-7	TRBD1	CATQQGPYEQYF	TGTGCCACTCAACAGGGGCCCTACGAGCAGTACTTC
TRBV19	-	TRBJ1-1	TRBD1	CASSIVPGQRNTEAFF	TGTGCCAGTAGTATAGTTCCGGGACAGAGGAACACTGAAGCTTTCTTT
TRBV2	-	TRBJ2-7	TRBD1	CASSRDSSYEQYF	TGTGCCAGTTCCCGGGACAGCTCCTACGAGCAGTACTTC
TRBV4-2	-	TRBJ2-7	-	CASSQDVGGSPYEQYF	TGTGCCAGCAGCCAAGATGTTGGAGGGAGTCCCTACGAGCAGTACTTC
TRBV11-2	few	TRBJ2-7	TRBD2	CASSYGTSGYEQYF	TGTGCCAGCAGCTACGGGACTAGCGGGTACGAGCAGTACTTC
TRBV3-1/TRBV3-2	few	TRBJ1-5	-	CASSPWRGGEPQHF	TGTGCCAGCAGCCCGTGGAGGGGTGGCGAGCCCCAGCATTTT
TRBV6-5	-	TRBJ1-5	-	CASSYTGQGQPQHF	TGTGCCAGCAGTTATACAGGGCAAGGGCAGCCCCAGCATTTT
TRBV28	-	TRBJ2-7	-	CASSLPNFPYEQYF	TGTGCCAGCAGTTTACCTAACTTCCCCTACGAGCAGTACTTC
TRBV19	-	TRBJ2-2	TRBD2	CASSPLAGNTGELFF	TGTGCCAGTAGTCCCTTAGCGGGGAACACCGGGGAGCTGTTTTTT